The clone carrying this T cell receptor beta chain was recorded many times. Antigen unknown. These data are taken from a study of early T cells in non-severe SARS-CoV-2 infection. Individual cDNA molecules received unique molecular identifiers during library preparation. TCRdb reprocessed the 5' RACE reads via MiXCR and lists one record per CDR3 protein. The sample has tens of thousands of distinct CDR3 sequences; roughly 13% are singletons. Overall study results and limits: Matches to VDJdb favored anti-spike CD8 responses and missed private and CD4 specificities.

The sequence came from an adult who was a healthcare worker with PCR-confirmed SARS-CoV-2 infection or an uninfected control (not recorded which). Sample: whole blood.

CDR3 in DNA: TGCGCCAGCAGCCAAGGGCCAGGGACCGGGGAGCTGTTTTTT. Encoded protein: CASSQGPGTGELFF. The genes are TRBV4-3 and TRBJ2-2; maybe TRBD1 (5 bases). V gave up 1 base and J gave up 5 bases, with 8 bases separating them. Germline V gene data show CDR1 as LGHNA and CDR2 as YSLEER. The CDR3 sequence is 14 residues long.